The 10 T cell receptor beta chains below were found in one sample sequenced in a study of shared clonotypes between healthy human individuals. Only in-frame clones appear in the TCRdb table, and some are missing; sequencing was by immunoSEQ multiplex PCR. The profile shows roughly 2.5 million clones, about 92% of them singletons. The sequencing input was naive CD4+ T cells sorted from blood. The sample's subset: CD45RA+ positively selected. These receptors came from a man in his late teens or twenties in good health.

The chain links TRBV4-1 to TRBJ2-3; a weak D match, TRBD2 (5 bases). Trimming pared 4 bases from V and 2 bases from J, leaving 10 bases between. Germline V gene lookup returns CDR1 MGHRA and CDR2 YSYEKL. This CDR3 is built from 14 residues. In DNA form, the CDR3 reads TGCGCCAGCAGCCGCTCGGGGTACACAGATACGCAGTATTTT. It translates to CASSRSGYTDTQYF.

Details on this clone: The sample carries other DNA sequences with the same CDR3. The CDR3 reads CASSLGLITYEQYF. The CDR3 nucleotides are TGCGCCAGCAGCTTGGGGCTCATTACCTACGAGCAGTACTTC. This rearrangement joins TRBV5-1 to TRBJ2-7, with D hard to call. This CDR3 is 14 amino acids long. Trimming left V 0 bases short and J 2 bases short, with 9 bases between. The germline CDR1 and CDR2 sequences are SGHRS and YFSETQ.

The V call is TRBV9, the J call TRBJ1-2, with no clear D. The CDR3 length is 13 residues. Between the trimmed V and J ends, which lost 2 bases and 5 bases, there was a span of 10 bases. CDR1 is SGDLS and CDR2 is YYNGEE in the germline V gene. This CDR3 reads CASSVPSGYGYTF. CDR3 coding DNA: TGTGCCAGCAGCGTGCCAAGTGGGTATGGCTACACCTTC.

The chain couples TRBV10-2 to TRBJ2-7; D not certain. This CDR3 is 16 amino acids long. CDR1 WSHSY and CDR2 SAAADI come from the germline V gene. Trimming removed 6 bases from V and 0 bases from J, with 18 bases in between. CDR3 coding DNA: TGCGCCAGCAGCTACCAGATGTCAGGAAACTCCTACGAGCAGTACTTC. It yields the protein CASSYQMSGNSYEQYF.

The chain combines TRBV5-1 with TRBJ2-3; no firm D call. CDR3 length: 16 residues. Germline-derived CDR1 and CDR2 are SGHRS and YFSETQ. Between the trimmed V and J ends, which lost 7 bases and 2 bases, there was a span of 20 bases. The CDR3 here is CASALSSLSSTDTQYF. The CDR3 bases are TGCGCCAGCGCCTTAAGCTCCCTGTCCTCCACAGATACGCAGTATTTT.

This clone was seen more than once but under ten times. The chain uses TRBV7-9 and TRBJ1-1, with D possibly matching TRBD1 (5 bases). Germline assignment: CDR1 SEHNR and CDR2 FQNEAQ (reference sequence). This CDR3 has 14 residues. V gave up 7 bases and J gave up 4 bases, with 16 bases separating them. The chain's CDR3 is CASTGTPGSTEAFF. Written as DNA, the CDR3 is TGTGCCAGCACGGGGACCCCTGGGTCCACTGAAGCTTTCTTT. Supplemented by reference TRBV7-9 and TRBJ1-1, the full variable domain reads DTGVSQNPRHKITKRGQNVTFRCDPISEHNRLYWYRQTLGQGPEFLTYFQNEAQLEKSRLLSDRFSAERPKGSFSTLEIQRTEQGDSAMYLCASTGTPGSTEAFFGQGTRLTVV.

The J gene is TRBJ2-7, the V gene TRBV6-5, with D tentatively TRBD1 (6 bases). Germline V gene data show CDR1 as MNHEY and CDR2 as SVGAGI. The CDR3 is made up of 16 amino acids. Trimming left V 2 bases short and J 3 bases short, with 17 bases between. The CDR3: CASSYRSSGEGYEQYF. The CDR3 DNA follows: TGTGCCAGCAGTTACCGCTCTTCAGGGGAAGGCTACGAGCAGTACTTC.

J is TRBJ2-2 and V is TRBV12-5; D may be TRBD2 (5 bases). The length of the CDR3 is 15 residues. Trimming took 6 bases from V and 0 from J, leaving 11 bases between them. Germline assignment: CDR1 LGHNT and CDR2 FRNRAP. The CDR3 here is CASGDWTANTGELFF. CDR3 DNA: TGTGCTAGTGGGGATTGGACTGCGAACACCGGGGAGCTGTTTTTT. The full variable domain, completed using reference TRBV12-5 and TRBJ2-2, is DARVTQTPRHKVTEMGQEVTMRCQPILGHNTVFWYRQTMMQGLELLAYFRNRAPLDDSGMPKDRFSAEMPDATLATLKIQPSEPRDSAVYFCASGDWTANTGELFFGEGSRLTVL.

This chain links TRBV27 with TRBJ2-2; D is tentatively TRBD1 or TRBD2 (5 bases each). This CDR3 is built from 15 residues. CDR1 is MNHEY and CDR2 is SMNVEV in the germline V gene (reference sequence). Trimming left V 2 bases short and J 1 base short, with 8 bases between. CDR3 sequence reads: CASSLNGGNTGELFF. The CDR3 region has the DNA TGTGCCAGCAGTTTAAATGGGGGGAACACCGGGGAGCTGTTTTTT.

V is TRBV6-1 and J is TRBJ1-2; D is unclear. Trimming took off 1 base at V and 8 bases at J, with 8 bases between the two ends. The CDR3 length is 12 residues. Per the germline V gene, CDR1 is MNHNS and CDR2 is SASEGT. CDR3: CASSEDWFGYTF. The CDR3 nucleotides are TGTGCCAGCAGTGAAGATTGGTTCGGCTACACCTTC.